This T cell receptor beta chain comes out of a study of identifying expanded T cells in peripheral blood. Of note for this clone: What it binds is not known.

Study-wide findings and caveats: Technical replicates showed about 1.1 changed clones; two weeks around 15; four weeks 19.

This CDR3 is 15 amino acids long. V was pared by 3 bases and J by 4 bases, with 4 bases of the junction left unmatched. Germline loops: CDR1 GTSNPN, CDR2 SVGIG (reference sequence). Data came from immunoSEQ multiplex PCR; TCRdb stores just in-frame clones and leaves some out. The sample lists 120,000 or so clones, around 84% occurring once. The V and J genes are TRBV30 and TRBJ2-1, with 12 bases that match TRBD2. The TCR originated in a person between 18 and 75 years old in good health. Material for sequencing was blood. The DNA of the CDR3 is TGTGCCTGGAGCCTACTAGCGGGGGGTTACAATGAGCAGTTCTTC. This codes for CAWSLLAGGYNEQFF.